The rows below give T cell receptor beta chains drawn from one sample of a study of T cell changes during pregnancy in multiple sclerosis. Sequencing used immunoSEQ multiplex PCR; TCRdb keeps in-frame clones, though not all of them. The sample includes around 59,000 clones, 90% to 95% of them seen just once. The sample was peripheral blood, taken in the first trimester of pregnancy. The source is a female donor with multiple sclerosis, enrolled in a pregnancy study. Each CDR3 is given with its conserved first and last residue. The order of the fields is CDR3 DNA, CDR3 protein, D gene, clone size, J gene, V gene. D genes are given only for firm matches. Clone size is given for some rows only: seen once, a few or many times, or a class if the clone is expanded.

TGTGCCAGTAGTATTGGGACTTCCAACACTGAAGCTTTCTTT,CASSIGTSNTEAFF,.,few,TRBJ1-1,TRBV19
TGTGCCAGCAGCTTACCTCCGGCCGGGGAGCTGTTTTTT,CASSLPPAGELFF,.,.,TRBJ2-2,TRBV11-3
TGTGCCACCCGGACAGGGAGTACAGATACGCAGTATTTT,CATRTGSTDTQYF,TRBD1,.,TRBJ2-3,TRBV19
TGTGCCAGCTCCCTATTCCGGGACAGGGGCCGTGGAAACACCATATATTTT,CASSLFRDRGRGNTIYF,TRBD1,.,TRBJ1-3,TRBV18
TGTGCCAGCAGCCCAGGAGGGGTTCATCTAGAAAAACTGTTTTTT,CASSPGGVHLEKLFF,.,.,TRBJ1-4,TRBV6-5
TGTGCCAGCAGCACCTTACAGGGGGCGGGCGAGCAGTACTTC,CASSTLQGAGEQYF,TRBD1,once,TRBJ2-7,TRBV5-5
TGTGCCAGCATGGACTGGACAGGGACCACCGGGGAGCTGTTTTTT,CASMDWTGTTGELFF,TRBD1,.,TRBJ2-2,TRBV2
TGTGCCAGCAGCGTCTATCTAGGCACAGATACGCAGTATTTT,CASSVYLGTDTQYF,.,few,TRBJ2-3,TRBV9
TGCAGCGTTGATAATGGAGTTACCACAGATACGCAGTATTTT,CSVDNGVTTDTQYF,.,once,TRBJ2-3,TRBV29-1
TGTGCCAGCAGCTTATTCACTAGCGGGGGGAATCGCGAGCAGTACTTC,CASSLFTSGGNREQYF,TRBD2,once,TRBJ2-7,TRBV7-2
TGTGCCAGCAGCGTAGCCCAAGGGGACGAGCAGTACTTC,CASSVAQGDEQYF,.,.,TRBJ2-7,TRBV9
TGTGCCAGTAGTATAGGGCGGGGGGGGTACAATGAGCAGTTCTTC,CASSIGRGGYNEQFF,TRBD2,.,TRBJ2-1,TRBV19
TGTGCCAGCAGCCAAGCTGGGGCGGGGGCAGCAGGGAATGAGCAGTTCTTC,CASSQAGAGAAGNEQFF,.,.,TRBJ2-1,TRBV14
TGTGCCAGCCGAGTTCTGGAGGGGATGAACACTGAAGCTTTCTTT,CASRVLEGMNTEAFF,.,.,TRBJ1-1,TRBV18
TGTGCCAGCAGCCAAGATGCATCGGTTCCTAATTCACCCCTCCACTTT,CASSQDASVPNSPLHF,.,.,TRBJ1-6,TRBV4-2
TGTGCGTCAGGACAGGGTGCGATCGAGCAGTACTTC,CASGQGAIEQYF,TRBD1,.,TRBJ2-7,TRBV6-5
TGTGCCAGCACCCAACGGACAGGGGGCACTTCACCCCTCCACTTT,CASTQRTGGTSPLHF,TRBD1,.,TRBJ1-6,TRBV6-6
TGTGCCAGCAGCTATGGGGGGGGGACTGAAGCTTTCTTT,CASSYGGGTEAFF,.,.,TRBJ1-1,TRBV11-2
TGTGCCAGCACCGCAGGGTCTAATGAAAAACTGTTTTTT,CASTAGSNEKLFF,.,.,TRBJ1-4,TRBV7-9
TGTGCCAGCAGCAGCACAGGGATCGGGAACACTGAAGCTTTCTTT,CASSSTGIGNTEAFF,.,.,TRBJ1-1,TRBV5-5
TGTGCCAGCAGTTACGGGGAGAGCAATCAGCCCCAGCATTTT,CASSYGESNQPQHF,.,.,TRBJ1-5,TRBV6-5
TGTGCCATCAGCGAGCTCCGGGACAGTTCTGTACAGTACTTC,CAISELRDSSVQYF,TRBD1,few,TRBJ2-7,TRBV10-3
TGTGCCAGCGGAGATAATTTCGACCCCAGCACAGATACGCAGTATTTT,CASGDNFDPSTDTQYF,.,once,TRBJ2-3,TRBV4-2
TGTGCCAGCAGCCCCAGGGGCGTAGTTCAGAAGACCCAGTACTTC,CASSPRGVVQKTQYF,.,.,TRBJ2-5,TRBV7-2
TGTGCCAGCAGCCTGACTAGCGGAACCCAAGAGACCCAGTACTTC,CASSLTSGTQETQYF,TRBD2,.,TRBJ2-5,TRBV6-5
TGTGCCAGCAGCTTGCTAATGGGGCGCGGGGTCACTGAAGCTTTCTTT,CASSLLMGRGVTEAFF,.,.,TRBJ1-1,TRBV7-2
TGTGCCAGCAGCTTAGATACCCCCCGCGGGGGTGCCCCTGAAGCTTTCTTT,CASSLDTPRGGAPEAFF,.,.,TRBJ1-1,TRBV7-9
TGTGCCAGCAGCCGGGGTTGGCCCGGGGAGCTGTTTTTT,CASSRGWPGELFF,.,.,TRBJ2-2,TRBV7-3
TGTGCCAGTAGCTCCGGGACAGGGGGCTCCTACGAGCAGTACTTC,CASSSGTGGSYEQYF,TRBD1,.,TRBJ2-7,TRBV19
TGTGCCAGCAGCCGACTGACAGGGGGACCTAATTCACCCCTCCACTTT,CASSRLTGGPNSPLHF,TRBD1,.,TRBJ1-6,TRBV16
TGTGCCAGCAGCCCACGACAGGAGCCGTACGAGCAGTACTTC,CASSPRQEPYEQYF,.,.,TRBJ2-7,TRBV7-9
TGTGCCAGCTCACCACAGCGAGATCAGCCCCAGCATTTT,CASSPQRDQPQHF,.,few,TRBJ1-5,TRBV18
TGTGCCATCAGTGGCGGCGGGGGGACTGAAGCTTTCTTT,CAISGGGGTEAFF,.,.,TRBJ1-1,TRBV10-3
TGTGCCTGGAGTATCGGTTCTCTTAATGAAAAACTGTTTTTT,CAWSIGSLNEKLFF,.,once,TRBJ1-4,TRBV30
TGTGCCAGCAGTTTAGGCGGGGCGAGCTCCTACGAGCAGTACTTC,CASSLGGASSYEQYF,.,.,TRBJ2-7,TRBV28
TGTGCCAGCAGTTTCGGCAGGAGCACAGATACGCAGTATTTT,CASSFGRSTDTQYF,.,.,TRBJ2-3,TRBV27
TGCGCCAGCAGCGGACTAGCGGGGGTTGAGACCCAGTACTTC,CASSGLAGVETQYF,TRBD2,.,TRBJ2-5,TRBV5-1
TGTGCCAGCAGTCATCAGGGAACTAATGAAAAACTGTTTTTT,CASSHQGTNEKLFF,.,.,TRBJ1-4,TRBV7-3
TGTGCCAGCTCACCAACAGGCCCCCGCGTCGTCTCTGAAGCTTTCTTT,CASSPTGPRVVSEAFF,.,.,TRBJ1-1,TRBV18
TGTGCCAGCACTAGCAACCAAGAGACCCAGTACTTC,CASTSNQETQYF,.,.,TRBJ2-5,TRBV19
TGTGCCAGCAGCGCGCTAGCGGGGGGGCCTACAAGCACAGATACGCAGTATTTT,CASSALAGGPTSTDTQYF,TRBD2,.,TRBJ2-3,TRBV9
TGTGCCAGCAGCTTAGGACTAGCGGGGGTATACGAGCAGTACTTC,CASSLGLAGVYEQYF,TRBD2,.,TRBJ2-7,TRBV7-2
TGTGCCAGCAGCGCTACAGGGGTAGAGACCCAGTACTTC,CASSATGVETQYF,TRBD1,.,TRBJ2-5,TRBV5-4
TGTGCCAGCAGCCAAGTCCTTCACAGGGGAGACACTGAAGCTTTCTTT,CASSQVLHRGDTEAFF,TRBD1,.,TRBJ1-1,TRBV4-2
TGTGCCAGCAGTTACCGGGAAGCTAACACTGAAGCTTTCTTT,CASSYREANTEAFF,.,.,TRBJ1-1,TRBV5-4
TGTGCCAGCCGACCGACAGGGGCCTACGAGCAGTACTTC,CASRPTGAYEQYF,TRBD1,.,TRBJ2-7,TRBV5-4
TGTGCCAGCTCTCCTAACAGGGATAACTATGGCTACACCTTC,CASSPNRDNYGYTF,.,.,TRBJ1-2,TRBV18
TGCGCCAGCAGCCGCGGGACCGCTGGCTACACCTTC,CASSRGTAGYTF,.,.,TRBJ1-2,TRBV4-1
TGTGCCATCAGTGACCCCGCTCGGGACACTGAAGCTTTCTTT,CAISDPARDTEAFF,.,few,TRBJ1-1,TRBV10-3
TGCGCCAGCAGCCCGGGAGGGTGGAATTCACCCCTCCACTTT,CASSPGGWNSPLHF,.,.,TRBJ1-6,TRBV5-1
TGCGCCAGCAGCCCCCGGGACAGCTATGGCTACACCTTC,CASSPRDSYGYTF,TRBD1,.,TRBJ1-2,TRBV4-3
TGTGCCACCCGTGCCAGGGTAAATGAGCAGTTCTTC,CATRARVNEQFF,.,.,TRBJ2-1,TRBV5-4
TGTGCCAGCAGCCGGACAGTGATCTCTGGAAACACCATATATTTT,CASSRTVISGNTIYF,.,.,TRBJ1-3,TRBV5-6
TGTGCCAGCAGCTCGACAGGCCTCTTCGATCAGCCCCAGCATTTT,CASSSTGLFDQPQHF,.,.,TRBJ1-5,TRBV5-6
TGCGCCAGCAGCTTGGCAGTTGCGGTGAACACTGAAGCTTTCTTT,CASSLAVAVNTEAFF,.,.,TRBJ1-1,TRBV5-1
TGTGCCAGCAGCCTAGGGACAGGGCTGAATCAGCCCCAGCATTTT,CASSLGTGLNQPQHF,TRBD1,.,TRBJ1-5,TRBV11-1
TGTGCCAGCAGCTCGAAAAGGACAGGGAAGGACACCATATATTTT,CASSSKRTGKDTIYF,TRBD1,.,TRBJ1-3,TRBV5-4
TGTGCCAGCAGCCCCCGTGAAGGGGCTAACACTGAAGCTTTCTTT,CASSPREGANTEAFF,.,.,TRBJ1-1,TRBV7-2
TGTGCCTGGAGTGTACAAGGGGGATCGGGTTCACCCCTCCACTTT,CAWSVQGGSGSPLHF,.,.,TRBJ1-6,TRBV30
TGCGCCAGCAGCTTCAGGGGGCCCAGGTACGAGCAGTACTTC,CASSFRGPRYEQYF,TRBD1,.,TRBJ2-7,TRBV5-1